This T cell receptor beta chain was sequenced for a study of T-cell memory formation after mild COVID-19. This clonotype turned up a few times. Its antigen is currently unknown. Germline V lookup: CDR1 LGHNA, CDR2 YSLEER. The V and J ends lost 3 bases and 7 bases, in that order; junction bases with no gene match: 6. This CDR3 region has 14 residues. TCRdb processed the 5' RACE reads anew with MiXCR; each CDR3 protein has one entry. In the table there are more than 300,000 distinct CDR3 sequences, around an eighth of which are singletons. Overall study results and limits: For second-wave clones that peaked at day 37, SARS-CoV-2 specificity went unverified. CM and EM subsets held most contracting CD4+ clones; EMRA held CD8+ ones.

This clonotype originated in a man between 18 and 29 years old who had mild COVID-19 (a few samples of this study predate the infection). Cell type and time point are not known. The chain has TRBV4-3 and TRBJ1-2; 9 nucleotides match TRBD1. The specimen sequenced was PBMCs or a T cell subset sorted from them (not recorded which). The chain's CDR3 is CASSHGTGSSGYTF. The CDR3 nucleotides read TGCGCCAGCAGCCATGGGACAGGGAGTAGTGGCTACACCTTC.